What follows are 9 T cell receptor beta chains derived from one specimen sequenced in a study of shared clonotypes between healthy human individuals. Profiled with immunoSEQ multiplex PCR; TCRdb holds only in-frame clones, not every one. This table has over a million clones, approximately 80% appearing once. Sequences were obtained from memory CD4+ T cells from PBMCs. As for subset: CD45RA-negative fraction. The receptors here all came from a young man in good health. Some clones in this sample may be carry-over from other donors' samples.

The chain carries TRBV9 and TRBJ2-7; 7 positions match TRBD1. This CDR3 contains 15 residues. V shed 0 bases and J 3 bases; nucleotides not matched to a gene: 6. CDR1 is SGDLS and CDR2 is YYNGEE in the germline V gene. CDR3 nucleotide sequence: TGTGCCAGCAGCGTAGGCCCAGGGGGTTTCTACGAGCAGTACTTC. Translated: CASSVGPGGFYEQYF.

V and J are TRBV29-1 and TRBJ1-2; D remains unclear. Germline CDR1 SQVTM, CDR2 ANQGSEA. CDR3 length: 11 residues. The V gene lost 5 bases and the J gene lost 2 bases, with 6 bases spanning the gap. DNA of the CDR3: TGCAGCGTTTCGGGAAACTATGGCTACACCTTC. Translated: CSVSGNYGYTF.

Notes on this clone: This may be a read error, as it is one base from a much larger clone. The chain has TRBV29-1 and TRBJ2-2; TRBD1 is a possible D gene (5 bases). Germline CDR1 reads SQVTM; CDR2 reads ANQGSEA. The CDR3 covers 15 residues. CDR3 amino acids: CSAEDEAGYFRELFF. The CDR3 region has the DNA TGCAGCGCTGAAGATGAGGCAGGGTATTTCCGGGAGCTGTTTTTT.

A word on this clone: Within the sample, other DNA sequences also encode this same CDR3. The chain combines TRBV5-1 with TRBJ1-5; 10 bases line up with TRBD1. This CDR3 contains 15 residues. After removal of 4 bases from V and 2 bases from J, the junction contained 3 bases not matched to a gene. The germline CDR1 and CDR2 sequences are SGHRS and YFSETQ. The CDR3 DNA reads as TGCGCCAGCAGCCTCGGGACAGGGGGCAATCAGCCCCAGCATTTT. Protein: CASSLGTGGNQPQHF.

The chain links TRBV5-4 to TRBJ2-5; 15 bases are a match to TRBD2. The CDR3 loop spans 20 amino acids. Germline V gene sequence: CDR1 SGHNT, CDR2 YYREEE (reference sequence). V lost 0 bases to trimming and J lost 4 bases; unmatched junction nucleotides: 13. The CDR3 nucleotides read TGTGCCAGCAGCTTGGCCAGGACTAGCGGGAGGGCCCTCGATCGAGAGACCCAGTACTTC. It encodes CASSLARTSGRALDRETQYF.

This clone was observed at least ten times. The chain recombines TRBV28 with TRBJ2-1; a possible D gene is TRBD1 (6 bases). Trimming pared 3 bases from V and 5 bases from J, leaving 20 bases between. The length of the CDR3 is 17 residues. CDR1 and CDR2 from the germline V gene are MDHEN and SYDVKM. The CDR3 region is CASSFLRFSRGDNEQFF. The CDR3 nucleotides are TGTGCCAGCAGTTTTTTACGGTTCTCCAGGGGAGACAATGAGCAGTTCTTC.

V usage is TRBV15 and J usage is TRBJ2-5; the D call may be TRBD1 or TRBD2 (5 bases each). The CDR3 totals 15 residues. CDR1 and CDR2 from the germline V gene are LNHNV and YYDKDF (reference sequence). The V gene lost 2 bases and the J gene lost 0 bases, with 10 bases spanning the gap. This CDR3 is CATSRRDAYQETQYF. The CDR3 DNA follows: TGTGCCACCAGCAGACGGGACGCATACCAAGAGACCCAGTACTTC.

As for this clone: A much larger clonotype is one base distant, so this may be a read error. This rearrangement joins TRBV7-9 to TRBJ2-7; no firm D call. In germline, CDR1 is SEHNR, CDR2 FQNEAQ (reference sequence). Trimming took off 5 bases at V and 3 bases at J, with 5 bases between the two ends. This CDR3 comprises 11 residues. The CDR3 nucleotides are TGTGCCAGCAGCCGCAACTACGAGCAGTACTTC. It codes for CASSRNYEQYF.

The rearrangement links TRBV19 to TRBJ1-2; D might be TRBD1 (5 bases). CDR3 length: 14 residues. Looked up from germline, CDR1 is LNHDA and CDR2 is SQIVND (reference sequence). V shed 7 bases and J shed 2 bases, with 14 bases lying between them. Written as DNA, the CDR3 is TGTGCCAGTACCCTCGGGGGTATCAACTATGGCTACACCTTC. This sequence encodes CASTLGGINYGYTF.